This T cell receptor beta chain was captured in a study of blood T cell repertoires in COVID-19. Original handling: Nucleated cell number was recorded as an estimate derived from reference gene primer amplification. Profiling relied on immunoSEQ multiplex PCR, and the TCRdb table lists in-frame clones only, not all of them. V, J and clone size are taken as reported in that table, and D and trimming were inferred from the DNA itself. The sample carries about 290,000 clones, roughly 91% recorded once. The V gene's germline CDR1 is LNHDA and CDR2 SQIVND (reference sequence). The CDR3 is made up of 15 amino acids. V was pared by 2 bases and J by 1 base, with 9 bases between.

What was sequenced was peripheral blood. The receptor comes from a woman aged 25 to 39 with COVID-19, enrolled during active disease. V is TRBV19 and J is TRBJ1-5; D perhaps matches TRBD1 (6 bases). For the CDR3, the DNA is TGTGCCAGTAGTATAAGGGGGAAGAGCAATCAGCCCCAGCATTTT. Translating it yields CASSIRGKSNQPQHF.